Sequencing of this TCR beta chain was carried out in a study of graft-versus-host responses after intestinal transplantation. Across the whole study: The transplants performed in recipients were multivisceral, liver-intestinal, or isolated intestinal. The whole recipient group had anti-thymocyte globulin induction followed by tacrolimus and steroids for roughly three years.

Sequencing used immunoSEQ multiplex PCR; TCRdb keeps in-frame clones, though not all of them. The table shows some 66,000 clones, with about nine tenths occurring only once. For this clone: Its specificity is unknown.

Germline V gives CDR1 MNHEY, CDR2 SVGAGI. The CDR3 covers 15 residues. Trimming cost V 6 bases and J 5 bases; bases outside gene matches: 11. General study results and limits: Some patients had graft-donor T cell macrochimerism. In their allografts, the ratios of graft-versus-host to host-versus-graft T cell clones were high.

From the graft tissue, intraepithelial and lamina propria lymphocytes were released through processing. The sample consisted of ileum tissue, taken 350 to 400 days after transplant. This receptor was taken from a human patient who received an intestinal transplant, so some T cells may come from the graft donor. The genes are TRBV6-5 and TRBJ2-7; TRBD1 agrees at 9 bases. As DNA, the CDR3 is TGTGCCAGCAGGGGCGCAAGGGACAGGGTCGACGAGCAGTACTTC. Its translation: CASRGARDRVDEQYF.